This TCR beta chain was recovered during a study of human T cells and chemical hapten exposure. Study summary: The upper back received 0.01% DPC by patch testing, with results read at 6 days. Study-level points and caveats: There was no change with DPC sensitization in TCRs above 1 in 1000 frequency.

This clonotype was detected a few times. The antigen is undetermined. The CDR3 covers 15 residues. With 6 bases removed from V and 1 base from J, the gap between germline ends came to 10 bases. Germline V gene sequence: CDR1 SNHLY, CDR2 FYNNEI. MiXCR, applied by TCRdb to the RACE reads, yields one record per CDR3 protein. The data contain approximately 82,000 distinct CDR3 sequences, roughly a tenth of them singletons. Indicated time point: patch test 1, 2 weeks after DPC sensitization. Treatment defined: therapeutic diphenylcyclopropenone sensitization with weekly scalp DPC. Non-pregnant alopecia patients aged 18 to 70, suitable for DPC therapy.

This TCR came from a middle-aged man with alopecia areata. Some clones in this sample may be carry-over from other donors' samples. The chain joins TRBV2 to TRBJ2-6; D may be TRBD1 (6 bases). The input for sequencing was whole blood, taken in connection with sensitization to the hapten diphenylcyclopropenone (DPC). The DNA of the CDR3 is TGTGCCAGCAGCACAGGGTTATCTGGGGCCAACGTCCTGACTTTC. Translation gives CASSTGLSGANVLTF.